A single sample gave rise to the 22 T cell receptor beta chains below, sequenced in a study of T cell repertoires in cytomegalovirus infection. TCRdb re-called the reads through MiXCR, storing one row per CDR3 protein. The table shows about 770,000 distinct CDR3 sequences, with about 29% occurring only once. These TCRs are of unknown antigen specificity. Specimen: cultured CD8+ T cells from PBMCs, collected from culture after CMV antigen stimulation. These receptors were obtained from a human donor in good health (CMV status not recorded). Some clones in this sample may be carry-over from other donors' samples.

This sequence joins TRBV12-3 or TRBV12-4 and TRBJ1-5, with a weak D call TRBD1 (5 bases). The CDR3 is made up of 15 amino acids. The V gene lost 0 bases and the J gene lost 7 bases, with 13 bases spanning the gap. The CDR3 DNA sequence: TGTGCCAGCAGTTTAGCGTGGTCAGGGCAACAGCCCCAGCATTTT. Translated, it gives CASSLAWSGQQPQHF.

The chain links TRBV6-6 to TRBJ2-7; tentative D call: TRBD1 (6 bases). The CDR3 consists of 14 residues. V dropped 8 bases and J dropped 2 bases, with 16 bases sitting between them. CDR1 and CDR2 from the germline V gene are MNHNY and SVGAGI (reference sequence). For the CDR3, the DNA is TGTGCCAGCTTATGGGACATGGCCACCTACGAGCAGTACTTC. Its translation: CASLWDMATYEQYF.

In this sample, this clonotype turned up many times. The chain recombines TRBV12-3 or TRBV12-4 with TRBJ1-4, with TRBD1 matching 7 bases. J lost 5 bases, V lost 5 bases, and 8 bases had no gene match. The CDR3 extends over 15 amino acids. CDR3 coding DNA: TGTGCCAGCAGTCCCCCGGGACAGAAGAATGAAAAACTGTTTTTT. Protein product: CASSPPGQKNEKLFF.

The chain has TRBV27 and TRBJ1-5; D is ambiguous. The CDR3 has 14 residues. The germline V and J ends were trimmed by 1 base and 8 bases, with 12 bases remaining between them. The germline V gene has CDR1 MNHEY and CDR2 SMNVEV (reference sequence). In DNA, the CDR3 is TGTGCCAGCAGTTTATTTGGCCCCCAGGAGCCCCAGCATTTT. It yields the protein CASSLFGPQEPQHF.

This clonotype was detected a few times. The CDR3 protein is CASRWTGGKTGELFF. The DNA for the CDR3 is TGTGCCAGTAGATGGACAGGGGGCAAGACCGGGGAGCTGTTTTTT. The J gene is TRBJ2-2, the V gene TRBV19, with 11 bases identical to TRBD1. The germline V gene has CDR1 LNHDA and CDR2 SQIVND (reference sequence). This CDR3 has 15 residues. V dropped 6 bases and J dropped 5; count of bases not matched to a gene: 5.

This clonotype has just a few counts. The chain employs TRBV7-2 and TRBJ2-1, with 10 positions matching TRBD2. Germline V gene sequence: CDR1 SGHTA, CDR2 FQGNSA. J was trimmed by 0 bases and V by 1 base; bases with no gene match: 9. The CDR3 is made up of 19 amino acids. As DNA, the CDR3 is TGTGCCAGCAGCTTAGTTTCCCCCCTAGCGGGGGCCTCCTACAATGAGCAGTTCTTC. This gives the protein CASSLVSPLAGASYNEQFF.

V is TRBV10-3 and J is TRBJ2-5; TRBD1 agrees at 9 bases. Per germline, CDR1 ENHRY and CDR2 SYGVKD. The CDR3 has 13 residues. V was pared by 6 bases and J by 1 base, with 0 bases of the junction left unmatched. The CDR3 is CAIRTGGQETQYF. Here the CDR3 DNA reads TGTGCCATCAGGACAGGGGGCCAAGAGACCCAGTACTTC.

This chain joins TRBV7-3 and TRBJ2-3, with D possibly being TRBD2 (6 bases). The CDR3 is 13 residues long. V lost 7 bases and J 3 bases, leaving 11 bases between the germline ends. Looked up from germline, CDR1 is SGHTA and CDR2 is FQGTGA. The CDR3 reads CASTAGGTDTQYF. The CDR3 nucleotides are TGTGCCAGCACCGCCGGGGGTACAGATACGCAGTATTTT.

The chain couples TRBV12-3 or TRBV12-4 to TRBJ2-3, with a weak D call TRBD2 (7 bases). CDR3 size: 15 residues. V was trimmed by 1 base and J by 6 bases, leaving 14 bases between them. The chain's CDR3 is CASSLEGGLGDTQYF. DNA of the CDR3: TGTGCCAGCAGTTTAGAGGGGGGGCTCGGGGATACGCAGTATTTT.

The genes are TRBV6-1 and TRBJ2-7, with D maybe TRBD1 (5 bases). V was clipped by 1 base and J by 4 bases, with 11 bases between them. Per germline, CDR1 MNHNS and CDR2 SASEGT. There are 14 residues in the CDR3. In nucleotides, the CDR3 is TGTGCCAGCAGTGAAGGGTCCAGGGTATACGAGCAGTACTTC. Its protein product is CASSEGSRVYEQYF.

The chain combines TRBV19 with TRBJ1-1; D unresolved. Between the trimmed V and J ends, which lost 6 bases and 1 base, there was a span of 9 bases. Germline loops: CDR1 LNHDA, CDR2 SQIVND (reference sequence). The CDR3 totals 13 residues. The CDR3 DNA reads as TGTGCCAGTAGGGACGGAACGAACACTGAAGCTTTCTTT. Its translation is CASRDGTNTEAFF.

This clonotype turned up a few times. One end of the junction varies from germline; a read error may be responsible. V is TRBV20-1 and J is TRBJ1-6; D may be TRBD1 (5 bases). CDR1 and CDR2 (germline): DFQATT, SNEGSKA (reference sequence). The CDR3 loop spans 12 amino acids. The CDR3 nucleotides are TGCAGTGCCCCGGTGGAGGGGCGCGGAGTTAGGTTT. Residues: CSAPVEGRGVRF.

The rearrangement links TRBV12-3 or TRBV12-4 to TRBJ1-6, with D perhaps TRBD1 (6 bases). V was shortened by 3 bases and J by 4 bases, with 16 bases between the two germline ends. The CDR3 runs to 17 residues. CDR3 region: CASSFYLRGRYNSPLHF. The CDR3 bases are TGTGCCAGCAGTTTTTATCTCAGGGGCAGATATAATTCACCCCTCCACTTT.

The CDR3 here is CASSEIGQGWTDTQYF. The CDR3, as DNA: TGTGCCAGCAGTGAAATCGGACAGGGCTGGACAGATACGCAGTATTTT. This chain links TRBV6-1 with TRBJ2-3; 8 nucleotides agree with TRBD1. V trimming: 2 bases; J trimming: 3 bases; junction bases outside the gene matches: 7. The CDR3 contains 16 residues. The germline gives CDR1 MNHNS, CDR2 SASEGT.

Ten or more counts support this clonotype. The CDR3 region is CASGWSWGANTGELFF. DNA of the CDR3: TGTGCTAGTGGTTGGTCATGGGGGGCGAACACCGGGGAGCTGTTTTTT. The chain has TRBV12-5 and TRBJ2-2; tentative D call: TRBD2 (6 bases). There are 16 residues in the CDR3. CDR1 is LGHNT and CDR2 is FRNRAP in the germline V gene. Trimming left V 4 bases short and J 0 bases short, with 12 bases between.

This rearrangement joins TRBV12-3 or TRBV12-4 to TRBJ2-7, with TRBD1 as a possible D gene (6 bases). This CDR3 region has 16 residues. Trimming shortened V by 3 bases and J by 9 bases, and 24 bases separated the two germline ends. The CDR3 DNA sequence: TGTGCCAGCAGTTTTCGTTCGGTCGGGGCAGGGGAATGGCAGTACTTC. Translated, it gives CASSFRSVGAGEWQYF.

In its sample, this clonotype was seen a few times. J is TRBJ2-1 and V is TRBV19, with TRBD1 identical over 8 bases. This CDR3 is 16 amino acids long. V shed 3 bases and J 2 bases; nucleotides not matched to a gene: 6. Germline V gene sequence: CDR1 LNHDA, CDR2 SQIVND (reference sequence). The CDR3 spells CASSITGQGPYNEQFF. For the CDR3, the DNA is TGTGCCAGTAGTATCACCGGACAGGGACCCTACAATGAGCAGTTCTTC.

The chain employs TRBV27 and TRBJ2-1; D gene ambiguous. The V gene lost 8 bases and the J gene lost 6 bases, with 8 bases spanning the gap. The CDR3 loop spans 11 amino acids. The germline V gene has CDR1 MNHEY and CDR2 SMNVEV (reference sequence). In DNA form, the CDR3 reads TGTGCCAGCGCGATGGGCAATGAGCAGTTCTTC. Translating gives CASAMGNEQFF.

Only one count was recorded for this clonotype. One junction end does not reproduce the germline sequence, and a read error may be involved. The chain is built from TRBV12-3 or TRBV12-4 and TRBJ2-3, with D perhaps matching TRBD2 (5 bases). This CDR3 spans 19 amino acids. This CDR3 is CANSFLVADWPSGTDTQYF. As DNA, the CDR3 is TGTGCCAACAGTTTCCTAGTTGCGGACTGGCCTTCGGGCACAGATACGCAGTATTTT.

J is TRBJ2-3 and V is TRBV6-8; D perhaps matches TRBD2 (5 bases). The DNA end favors TRBJ2-5, so the J call may be wrong. The CDR3 extends over 12 amino acids. CDR1 and CDR2 from the germline V gene are MNHGY and SAAAGT. The DNA of the CDR3 is TGTGCCAGCAGCCCGGGGTCGGGGACCCAGTACTTC. Translation gives CASSPGSGTQYF.

This clonotype was recorded at least ten times. The chain joins TRBV12-3 or TRBV12-4 to TRBJ1-5, with TRBD1 as a possible D gene (6 bases). This CDR3 has 17 amino acids. The V gene lost 3 bases and the J gene lost 3 bases, with 18 bases spanning the gap. CDR3 sequence (DNA): TGTGCCAGCAGTTTCAACCCCGGAGGGACACCCAATCAGCCCCAGCATTTT. It translates to CASSFNPGGTPNQPQHF.

The gene calls are TRBV20-1 and TRBJ2-7, with a tentative D call TRBD1 (5 bases). Germline lookup yields CDR1 DFQATT and CDR2 SNEGSKA (reference sequence). The CDR3 totals 13 residues. V gave up 6 bases and J gave up 0 bases, with 12 bases separating them. This CDR3 reads CSALQVDSYEQYF. CDR3 DNA sequence: TGCAGTGCCCTACAGGTTGACTCCTACGAGCAGTACTTC.